These 10 T cell receptor beta chains were all obtained from the same sample, sequenced in a study of T cells in Graves' hyperthyroidism and ophthalmopathy (dated by TCRdb to the late 2010s). Libraries were prepared through multiplex PCR. TCRdb records Illumina HiSeq 2000 as the sequencer. Amplification of TCR beta CDR3 regions was carried out from RNA transcripts. For the first round of RT-PCR on the TCR CDR3, the HTBI primer set was used together with the Qiagen OneStep RT-PCR kit. TCRdb handled the public reads itself, with Q25 trimming in fastp and clone calling in MiXCR, and kept productive beta chains. Entries are consolidated by CDR3 protein sequence, retaining the most common genes and DNA. Recorded for this sample are about 580,000 distinct CDR3 sequences; more than 11% of them occurred a single time. 5.5% to 7.5% of the sample lies in the top ten. Sequencing used blood. The receptor source for this set is a woman between 25 and 40 years old with Graves' hyperthyroidism that later progressed to Graves' ophthalmopathy.

This clonotype was seen many times. The J gene is TRBJ2-7, the V gene TRBV2, with D possibly being TRBD1 (5 bases). Deletions cut 7 bases from V and 0 bases from J, with 13 bases between. The CDR3 is 14 residues long. Germline V CDR1 and CDR2: SNHLY, FYNNEI. CDR3 bases: TGTGCCAGCATAAGGGGCGCGCTCTCCTACGAGCAGTACTTC. Amino acids: CASIRGALSYEQYF.

This clonotype was counted ten times or more. The chain couples TRBV6-1 to TRBJ2-2; D ambiguous. The CDR3 extends over 13 amino acids. Germline V gene sequence: CDR1 MNHNS, CDR2 SASEGT. Deletions cut 6 bases from V and 3 bases from J, with 8 bases between. The CDR3 is CASRRPYTGELFF. CDR3 nucleotide sequence: TGTGCCAGCAGACGACCTTACACCGGGGAGCTGTTTTTT.

This clonotype was detected many times. This rearrangement joins TRBV19 to TRBJ1-5, with D possibly matching TRBD1 (6 bases). Germline-derived CDR1 and CDR2 are LNHDA and SQIVND (reference sequence). Trimming removed 8 bases from V and 1 base from J, with 15 bases in between. The CDR3 is made up of 15 amino acids. The CDR3 region is CASSSPGTSNQPQHF. In DNA form, the CDR3 reads TGTGCCAGTTCCTCTCCCGGGACAAGCAATCAGCCCCAGCATTTT.

The chain joins TRBV19 to TRBJ1-4, with D unresolved. This CDR3 is built from 17 residues. The ends were cut back, 6 bases at V and 0 bases at J, with 17 bases in the middle. CDR1 LNHDA and CDR2 SQIVND come from the germline V gene (reference sequence). The CDR3 DNA reads TGTGCCAGTAGATTACGGCCTTTAGATGCAACTAATGAAAAACTGTTTTTT. As protein: CASRLRPLDATNEKLFF.

This clonotype was found many times. The chain combines TRBV27 with TRBJ1-1; possibly TRBD1 for D (5 bases). This CDR3 has 13 residues. Germline loops: CDR1 MNHEY, CDR2 SMNVEV (reference sequence). With 6 bases removed from V and 1 base from J, the gap between germline ends came to 9 bases. The CDR3 bases are TGTGCCAGCAGAGCGACAGAGAACACTGAAGCTTTCTTT. It yields the protein CASRATENTEAFF.

The sample holds many counts of this clonotype. This chain joins TRBV10-3 and TRBJ2-5; the match to TRBD2 covers 12 bases. The germline CDR1 and CDR2 sequences are ENHRY and SYGVKD. The V segment lost 5 bases and the J segment 0 bases; nucleotides outside the gene matches: 4. CDR3 length: 16 residues. The CDR3 nucleotides read TGTGCCATCAGTCCGACTAGCGGGGGAAACCAAGAGACCCAGTACTTC. Translation: CAISPTSGGNQETQYF.

This clonotype showed up many times. The V gene is TRBV27, the J gene TRBJ2-1; 13 nucleotides agree with TRBD2. Germline CDR1 reads MNHEY; CDR2 reads SMNVEV (reference sequence). The CDR3 totals 15 residues. V dropped 4 bases and J dropped 10; count of bases not matched to a gene: 7. The CDR3 here is CASSSFPGLAGEQFF. The DNA for the CDR3 is TGTGCCAGCAGTTCATTTCCGGGACTAGCGGGGGAGCAGTTCTTC.

This clonotype was counted at least ten times. J is TRBJ2-3 and V is TRBV11-3, with TRBD2 identical over 7 bases. Germline V gene sequence: CDR1 SGHNT, CDR2 YENEEA. V trimming: 5 bases; J trimming: 4 bases; junction bases outside the gene matches: 15. The CDR3 extends over 17 amino acids. The CDR3 nucleotides read TGTGCCAGCAGCCCAGGAGGTTGGGGGAGGGCCCCAGATACGCAGTATTTT. The encoded protein is CASSPGGWGRAPDTQYF.

This clonotype was counted many times. This rearrangement joins TRBV9 to TRBJ2-3, with 13 bases fitting TRBD2. Trimming removed 1 base from V and 3 bases from J; junction bases left unmatched: 5. The CDR3 length is 17 residues. Germline-derived CDR1 and CDR2 are SGDLS and YYNGEE. The CDR3 spells CASSVRTSGRKTDTQYF. CDR3 bases: TGTGCCAGCAGCGTAAGGACTAGCGGGAGAAAAACAGATACGCAGTATTTT.

This clonotype was found many times. The V gene is TRBV6-1, the J gene TRBJ1-6; no reliable D call. The CDR3 covers 14 residues. V was pared by 0 bases and J by 11 bases, with 11 bases between. In germline, CDR1 is MNHNS, CDR2 SASEGT. CDR3 sequence: CASSEATVRAPLHF. Here the CDR3 DNA reads TGTGCCAGCAGTGAAGCAACAGTACGGGCACCCCTCCACTTT.